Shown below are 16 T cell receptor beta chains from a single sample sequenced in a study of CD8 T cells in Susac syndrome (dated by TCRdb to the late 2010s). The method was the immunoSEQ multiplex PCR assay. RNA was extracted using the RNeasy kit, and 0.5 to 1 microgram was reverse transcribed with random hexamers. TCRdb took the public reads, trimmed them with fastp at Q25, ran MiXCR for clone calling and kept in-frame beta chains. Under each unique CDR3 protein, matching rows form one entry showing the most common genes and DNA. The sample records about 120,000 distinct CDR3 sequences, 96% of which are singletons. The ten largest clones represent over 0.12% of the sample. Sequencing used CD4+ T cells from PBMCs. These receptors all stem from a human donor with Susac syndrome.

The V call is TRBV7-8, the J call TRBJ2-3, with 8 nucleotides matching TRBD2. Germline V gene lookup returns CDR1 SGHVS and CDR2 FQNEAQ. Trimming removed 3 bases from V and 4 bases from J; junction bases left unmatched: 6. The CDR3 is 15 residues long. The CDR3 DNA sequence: TGTGCCAGCAGCTTCAAACTAGCGGACTCAGATACGCAGTATTTT. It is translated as CASSFKLADSDTQYF. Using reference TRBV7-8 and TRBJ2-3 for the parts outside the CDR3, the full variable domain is GAGVSQSPRYKVAKRGQDVALRCDPISGHVSLFWYQQALGQGPEFLTYFQNEAQLDKSGLPSDRFFAERPEGSVSTLKIQRTQQEDSAVYLCASSFKLADSDTQYFGPGTRLTVL.

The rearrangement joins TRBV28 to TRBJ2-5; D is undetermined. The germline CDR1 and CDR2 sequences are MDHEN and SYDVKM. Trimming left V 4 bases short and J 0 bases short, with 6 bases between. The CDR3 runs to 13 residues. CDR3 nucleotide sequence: TGTGCCAGCAGTTCGAACAACCAAGAGACCCAGTACTTC. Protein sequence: CASSSNNQETQYF.

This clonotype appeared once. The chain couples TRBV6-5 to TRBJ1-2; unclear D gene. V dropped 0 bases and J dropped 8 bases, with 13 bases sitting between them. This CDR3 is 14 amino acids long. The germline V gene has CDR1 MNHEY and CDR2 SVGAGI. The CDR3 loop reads CASSYSYSLGGYTF. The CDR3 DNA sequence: TGTGCCAGCAGTTACTCGTACAGTCTGGGCGGCTACACCTTC.

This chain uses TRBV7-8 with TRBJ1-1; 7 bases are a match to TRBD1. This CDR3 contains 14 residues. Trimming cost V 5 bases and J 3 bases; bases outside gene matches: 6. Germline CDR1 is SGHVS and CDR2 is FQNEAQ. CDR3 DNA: TGTGCCAGCAGCATGACAGGGCGATACACTGAAGCTTTCTTT. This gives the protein CASSMTGRYTEAFF.

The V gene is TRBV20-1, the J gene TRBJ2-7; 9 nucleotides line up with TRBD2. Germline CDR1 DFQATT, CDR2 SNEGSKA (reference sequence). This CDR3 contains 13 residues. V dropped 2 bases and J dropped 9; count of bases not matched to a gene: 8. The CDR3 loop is CSARSMGAGGQYF. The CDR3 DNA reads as TGCAGTGCTAGATCCATGGGAGCGGGAGGGCAGTACTTC.

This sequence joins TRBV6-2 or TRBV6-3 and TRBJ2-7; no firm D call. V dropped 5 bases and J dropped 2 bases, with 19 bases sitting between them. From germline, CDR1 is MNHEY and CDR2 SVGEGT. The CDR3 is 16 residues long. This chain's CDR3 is CASSPLPTAGTYEQYF. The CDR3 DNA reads TGTGCCAGCAGTCCTCTTCCCACCGCAGGAACCTACGAGCAGTACTTC.

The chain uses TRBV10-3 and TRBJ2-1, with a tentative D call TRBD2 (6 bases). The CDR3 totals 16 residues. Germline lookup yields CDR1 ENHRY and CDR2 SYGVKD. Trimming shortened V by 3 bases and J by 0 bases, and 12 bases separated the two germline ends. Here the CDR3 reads CAISEPSASSYNEQFF. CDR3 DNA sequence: TGTGCCATCAGTGAACCTAGCGCCTCCTCCTACAATGAGCAGTTCTTC.

The CDR3 sequence: CASSQRSGLTGELFF. CDR3 nucleotides: TGCGCCAGCAGCCAGAGGTCGGGCCTAACCGGGGAGCTGTTTTTT. The chain is built from TRBV4-3 and TRBJ2-2; D unclear. Germline V gene lookup returns CDR1 LGHNA and CDR2 YSLEER. CDR3 length equals 15 residues. Trimming stripped 3 bases from V and 5 bases from J, with 13 bases between.

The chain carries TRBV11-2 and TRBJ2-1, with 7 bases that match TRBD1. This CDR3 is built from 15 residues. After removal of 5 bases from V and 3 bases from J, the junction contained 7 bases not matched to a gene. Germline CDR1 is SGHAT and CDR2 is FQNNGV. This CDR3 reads CASSPDRVFYNEQFF. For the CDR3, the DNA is TGTGCCAGCAGCCCAGACAGGGTTTTCTACAATGAGCAGTTCTTC. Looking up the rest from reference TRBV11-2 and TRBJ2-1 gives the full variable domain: EAGVAQSPRYKIIEKRQSVAFWCNPISGHATLYWYQQILGQGPKLLIQFQNNGVVDDSQLPKDRFSAERLKGVDSTLKIQPAKLEDSAVYLCASSPDRVFYNEQFFGPGTRLTVL.

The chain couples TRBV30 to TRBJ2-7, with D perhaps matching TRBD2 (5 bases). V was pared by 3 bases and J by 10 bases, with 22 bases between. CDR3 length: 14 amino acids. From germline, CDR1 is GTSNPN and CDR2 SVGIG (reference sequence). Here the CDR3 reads CAWSTGIEGSEQYF. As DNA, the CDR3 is TGTGCCTGGAGCACCGGTATCGAGGGTTCGGAACAGTACTTC.

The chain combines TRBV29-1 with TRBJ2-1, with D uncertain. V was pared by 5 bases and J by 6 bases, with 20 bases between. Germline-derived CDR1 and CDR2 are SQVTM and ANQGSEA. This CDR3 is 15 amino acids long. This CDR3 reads CSVTIQVRRGNEQFF. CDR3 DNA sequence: TGCAGCGTTACGATCCAAGTAAGGCGAGGCAATGAGCAGTTCTTC.

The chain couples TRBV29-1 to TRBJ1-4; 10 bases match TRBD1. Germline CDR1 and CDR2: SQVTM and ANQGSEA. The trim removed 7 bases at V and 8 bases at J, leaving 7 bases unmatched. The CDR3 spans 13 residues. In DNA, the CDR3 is TGCAGCGGCCGGGACAGGGGAGGCGAAAAACTGTTTTTT. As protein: CSGRDRGGEKLFF.

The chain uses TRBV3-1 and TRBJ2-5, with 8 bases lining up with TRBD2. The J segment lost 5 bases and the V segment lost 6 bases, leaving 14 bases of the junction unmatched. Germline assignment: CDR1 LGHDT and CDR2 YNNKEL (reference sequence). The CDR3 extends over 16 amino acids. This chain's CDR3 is CASSFPPGRAWETQYF. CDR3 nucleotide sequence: TGTGCCAGCAGTTTCCCTCCCGGGAGGGCCTGGGAGACCCAGTACTTC.

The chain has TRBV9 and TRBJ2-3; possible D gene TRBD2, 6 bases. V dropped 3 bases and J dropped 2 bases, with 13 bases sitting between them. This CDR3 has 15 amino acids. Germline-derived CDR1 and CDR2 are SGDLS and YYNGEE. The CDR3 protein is CASSAGRTITDTQYF. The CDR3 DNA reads TGTGCCAGCAGCGCAGGGAGGACGATCACAGATACGCAGTATTTT.

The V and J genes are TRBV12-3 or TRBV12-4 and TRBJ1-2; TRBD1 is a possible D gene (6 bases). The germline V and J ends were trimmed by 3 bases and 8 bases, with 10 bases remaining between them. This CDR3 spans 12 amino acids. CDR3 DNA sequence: TGTGCCAGCAGTTTGCGGGACACCGGCTACACCTTC. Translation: CASSLRDTGYTF.

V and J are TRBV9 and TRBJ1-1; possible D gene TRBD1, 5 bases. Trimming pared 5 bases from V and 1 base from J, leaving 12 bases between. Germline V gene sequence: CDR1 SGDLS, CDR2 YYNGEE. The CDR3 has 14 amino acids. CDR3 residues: CASSNSQGNTEAFF. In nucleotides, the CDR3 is TGTGCCAGCAGTAACTCTCAGGGGAACACTGAAGCTTTCTTT.